This passage covers 27 T cell receptor beta chains from one sample sequenced in a study of breast tumors, draining lymph nodes, adjacent tissues. TCRdb fed the multiplex PCR reads into MiXCR, producing one record per CDR3 protein. Among under 15,000 distinct CDR3 sequences listed, roughly 70% were seen once. Sequences were obtained from tumor-adjacent breast tissue. All receptors derive from a female donor with breast cancer. Some clones in this sample may be carry-over from other donors' samples.

The rearrangement joins TRBV24-1 to TRBJ2-3; 8 bases align to TRBD1. V shed 7 bases and J 5 bases; nucleotides not matched to a gene: 10. Per the germline V gene, CDR1 is KGHDR and CDR2 is SFDVKD. The CDR3 runs 15 residues. The DNA for the CDR3 is TGTGCCACCAGACCTGGACAGGGACGAGGAGATACGCAGTATTTT. This encodes CATRPGQGRGDTQYF.

The chain recombines TRBV18 with TRBJ1-2, with D hard to call. V gave up 6 bases and J gave up 2 bases, with 10 bases separating them. Germline V gene data show CDR1 as KGHSH and CDR2 as LQKENI. The CDR3 is made up of 13 amino acids. The chain's CDR3 is CASSVDKNYGYTF. The CDR3 bases are TGTGCCAGCTCCGTCGACAAAAACTATGGCTACACCTTC. Drawing the rest from reference TRBV18 and TRBJ1-2, the complete variable domain is NAGVMQNPRHLVRRRGQEARLRCSPMKGHSHVYWYRQLPEEGLKFMVYLQKENIIDESGMPKERFSAEFPKEGPSILRIQQVVRGDSAAYFCASSVDKNYGYTFGSGTRLTVV.

V and J are TRBV2 and TRBJ2-7; 9 bases are a match to TRBD2. Germline V gene lookup returns CDR1 SNHLY and CDR2 FYNNEI. Trimming at V came to 5 bases and at J to 5 bases, leaving 7 bases not matched to a gene. This CDR3 is built from 14 residues. In DNA form, the CDR3 reads TGTGCCAGCAGTCTTAGCGGGAGATCGGACGAGCAGTACTTC. It yields the protein CASSLSGRSDEQYF.

This clonotype was detected a few times. The gene calls are TRBV28 and TRBJ1-4; D gene unclear. The CDR3 is 15 amino acids. Trimming took 3 bases from V and 2 from J, leaving 10 bases between them. Germline assignment: CDR1 MDHEN and CDR2 SYDVKM. CDR3 region: CASSFPPGTNEKLFF. The CDR3 coding sequence is TGTGCCAGCAGTTTTCCCCCCGGGACTAATGAAAAACTGTTTTTT.

The chain carries TRBV30 and TRBJ1-6; maybe TRBD1 (6 bases). The germline gives CDR1 GTSNPN, CDR2 SVGIG (reference sequence). V was cut by 3 bases and J by 6 bases, with 9 bases left in between. The CDR3 spans 13 residues. In DNA, the CDR3 is TGTGCCTGGAGAGACAGGTCTAATTCACCCCTCCACTTT. As protein: CAWRDRSNSPLHF.

This clonotype is labeled medium-sized (0.01 to 0.1%). The rearrangement links TRBV4-3 to TRBJ2-2; no reliable D call. The CDR3 spans 18 residues. V was trimmed by 4 bases and J by 0 bases, leaving 18 bases between them. CDR1 and CDR2 (germline): LGHNA, YSLEER. The CDR3 reads CASSRKSPFNANTGELFF. The CDR3 nucleotides are TGCGCCAGCAGCCGAAAATCCCCTTTTAACGCGAACACCGGGGAGCTGTTTTTT.

This clonotype was seen a single time. The rearrangement joins TRBV10-3 to TRBJ1-5, with 7 bases fitting TRBD1. The CDR3 contains 15 residues. Germline CDR1 reads ENHRY; CDR2 reads SYGVKD. After removal of 1 base from V and 6 bases from J, the junction contained 6 bases not matched to a gene. CDR3 region: CAISEFGGGSQPQHF. Written as DNA, the CDR3 is TGTGCCATCAGTGAGTTTGGAGGGGGCAGTCAGCCCCAGCATTTT.

The chain uses TRBV12-3 or TRBV12-4 and TRBJ2-1; 8 nucleotides line up with TRBD1. J was trimmed by 8 bases and V by 3 bases; bases with no gene match: 9. This CDR3 has 15 amino acids. The CDR3: CASSFGQGVGDEQFF. CDR3 DNA sequence: TGTGCCAGCAGTTTTGGACAGGGTGTTGGGGATGAGCAGTTCTTC.

The V call is TRBV5-1, the J call TRBJ2-7, with 15 bases identical to TRBD2. CDR1 is SGHRS and CDR2 is YFSETQ in the germline V gene. The V and J ends lost 4 bases and 3 bases, in that order; junction bases with no gene match: 11. This CDR3 spans 18 amino acids. The DNA for the CDR3 is TGCGCCAGCAGCGCCGGACTAGCGGGAGGGCCAATAGTCTACGAGCAGTACTTC. Translating gives CASSAGLAGGPIVYEQYF.

The chain is built from TRBV6-1 and TRBJ2-7; TRBD2 might be the D (7 bases). V lost 2 bases and J lost 0, with 8 bases in between. CDR1 is MNHNS and CDR2 is SASEGT in the germline V gene. This CDR3 spans 14 amino acids. CDR3 protein: CASSERGGSYEQYF. CDR3 sequence (DNA): TGTGCCAGCAGTGAAAGGGGGGGCTCCTACGAGCAGTACTTC.

There are many counts of this clonotype. The genes are TRBV4-1 and TRBJ2-1; no definite D call. Trimming shortened V by 0 bases and J by 2 bases, and 11 bases separated the two germline ends. Germline values: CDR1 MGHRA, CDR2 YSYEKL. The CDR3 contains 16 residues. This CDR3 is CASSQDPGSAYNEQFF. The CDR3 nucleotides are TGCGCCAGCAGCCAAGACCCCGGTTCAGCCTACAATGAGCAGTTCTTC.

The chain carries TRBV15 and TRBJ1-5, with 7 bases that match TRBD1. This CDR3 contains 13 residues. From germline, CDR1 is LNHNV and CDR2 YYDKDF (reference sequence). J gave up 3 bases and V 8 bases, and 4 bases lay outside the gene matches. The CDR3 bases are TGTGCCACCGGACAGGCACTCAATCAGCCCCAGCATTTT. It encodes CATGQALNQPQHF.

This chain links TRBV15 with TRBJ2-7, with TRBD2 as a possible D gene (5 bases). The CDR3 has 16 amino acids. Germline values: CDR1 LNHNV, CDR2 YYDKDF (reference sequence). V lost 0 bases, J lost 0 bases, and 12 bases lay in between. The chain's CDR3 is CATSRDRGADSYEQYF. CDR3 coding DNA: TGTGCCACCAGCAGAGATCGCGGAGCGGACTCCTACGAGCAGTACTTC.

V usage is TRBV7-8 and J usage is TRBJ1-5; a weak D match, TRBD1 (5 bases). The germline CDR1 and CDR2 sequences are SGHVS and FQNEAQ. V lost 4 bases and J lost 2, with 12 bases in between. The CDR3 loop spans 15 amino acids. In DNA, the CDR3 is TGTGCCAGCAGCTCTGGGGCTATGGGCAATCAGCCCCAGCATTTT. This sequence encodes CASSSGAMGNQPQHF.

This clonotype has ten or more counts. V gene TRBV5-1 combines with J gene TRBJ2-2; no firm D call. This CDR3 has 15 residues. V was shortened by 0 bases and J by 4 bases, with 10 bases between the two germline ends. From germline, CDR1 is SGHRS and CDR2 YFSETQ. The CDR3 region is CASSLEGDGTGELFF. The CDR3 DNA follows: TGCGCCAGCAGCTTGGAGGGTGACGGCACCGGGGAGCTGTTTTTT.

This clonotype was observed a few times. The rearrangement joins TRBV4-1 to TRBJ2-5; 7 bases agree with TRBD1. J gave up 4 bases and V 1 base, and 0 bases lay outside the gene matches. Germline loops: CDR1 MGHRA, CDR2 YSYEKL. The CDR3 consists of 13 residues. The CDR3 is CASSQGQGETQYF. The CDR3, as DNA: TGCGCCAGCAGCCAAGGACAGGGAGAGACCCAGTACTTC.

The chain has TRBV7-2 and TRBJ2-2; D might be TRBD1 (5 bases). Trimming stripped 2 bases from V and 7 bases from J, with 14 bases between. CDR1 SGHTA and CDR2 FQGNSA come from the germline V gene. The CDR3 covers 15 residues. This chain's CDR3 is CASSLSVGAGGELFF. The CDR3 nucleotides read TGTGCCAGCAGCTTATCGGTAGGGGCCGGCGGGGAGCTGTTTTTT. The entire variable domain, with the rest obtained from reference TRBV7-2 and TRBJ2-2, is as follows: GAGVSQSPSNKVTEKGKDVELRCDPISGHTALYWYRQSLGQGLEFLIYFQGNSAPDKSGLPSDRFSAERTGGSVSTLTIQRTQQEDSAVYLCASSLSVGAGGELFFGEGSRLTVL.

The chain carries TRBV5-6 and TRBJ2-5; 10 positions agree with TRBD2. After removal of 4 bases from V and 1 base from J, the junction contained 1 base not matched to a gene. CDR1 and CDR2 from the germline V gene are SGHDT and YYEEEE. The length of the CDR3 is 14 residues. CDR3: CASSRLAGQETQYF. In DNA form, the CDR3 reads TGTGCCAGCAGCCGACTAGCGGGCCAAGAGACCCAGTACTTC. Filled out from reference TRBV5-6 and TRBJ2-5, the complete variable domain reads DAGVTQSPTHLIKTRGQQVTLRCSPKSGHDTVSWYQQALGQGPQFIFQYYEEEERQRGNFPDRFSGHQFPNYSSELNVNALLLGDSALYLCASSRLAGQETQYFGPGTRLLVL.

This chain uses TRBV7-2 with TRBJ2-7; TRBD1 aligns across 7 bases. This CDR3 is 14 amino acids long. V dropped 5 bases and J dropped 4; count of bases not matched to a gene: 8. Germline V gene lookup returns CDR1 SGHTA and CDR2 FQGNSA. The CDR3, as DNA: TGTGCCAGCAGCCACTTAACAGGGGTATACGAGCAGTACTTC. It encodes CASSHLTGVYEQYF.

This chain links TRBV5-1 with TRBJ2-7; D not resolved. The CDR3 has 14 amino acids. Germline V gene sequence: CDR1 SGHRS, CDR2 YFSETQ. V was pared by 1 base and J by 2 bases, with 10 bases between. Here the CDR3 DNA reads TGCGCCAGCAGCTTGACTCAGGCGGCCTACGAGCAGTACTTC. Protein: CASSLTQAAYEQYF.

This clonotype was counted once. The V gene is TRBV5-1, the J gene TRBJ1-2, with D perhaps matching TRBD1 (5 bases). The V end was cut by 10 bases, the J end by 8 bases, with 21 bases between. Germline lookup yields CDR1 SGHRS and CDR2 YFSETQ. CDR3 length: 13 amino acids. CDR3 protein: CACKRDGQGGYTF. DNA for the CDR3: TGCGCCTGCAAACGGGACGGCCAAGGCGGCTACACCTTC.

The CDR3 DNA reads as TGTGCCAGCAGTGAACTTAGGGCTAACTATGGCTACACCTTC. It translates to CASSELRANYGYTF. The chain couples TRBV2 to TRBJ1-2, with D unclear. Trimming took off 2 bases at V and 0 bases at J, with 7 bases between the two ends. The length of the CDR3 is 14 residues. Germline lookup yields CDR1 SNHLY and CDR2 FYNNEI.

This chain joins TRBV20-1 and TRBJ2-3; 11 positions agree with TRBD2. The CDR3 runs 16 residues. Germline V gene sequence: CDR1 DFQATT, CDR2 SNEGSKA (reference sequence). Trimming took 2 bases from V and 3 from J; bases not matched to a gene: 7. CDR3 sequence (DNA): TGCAGTGCTAGAAGGCTAGCGGGAGGAGCTACAGATACGCAGTATTTT. It is translated as CSARRLAGGATDTQYF.

The chain links TRBV7-8 to TRBJ2-7; possible D gene TRBD2, 5 bases. From germline, CDR1 is SGHVS and CDR2 FQNEAQ. This CDR3 has 15 residues. V lost 1 base to trimming and J lost 3 bases, with 13 bases between them. CDR3 sequence reads: CASSLGLTHDYEQYF. The CDR3 DNA is TGTGCCAGCAGCTTAGGACTAACTCATGACTACGAGCAGTACTTC.

The CDR3 DNA reads as TGTGCCAGCAGTTTATCGGCACCCACAGATACGCAGTATTTT. As protein: CASSLSAPTDTQYF. This chain joins TRBV28 and TRBJ2-3, with no clear D. The germline V gene has CDR1 MDHEN and CDR2 SYDVKM. V was trimmed by 1 base and J by 2 bases, leaving 7 bases between them. The CDR3 is 14 residues long.

This clonotype has only one observation. The chain links TRBV18 to TRBJ2-5; tentatively, D is TRBD2 (6 bases). This CDR3 comprises 15 residues. V was shortened by 1 base and J by 5 bases, with 14 bases between the two germline ends. Germline CDR1 reads KGHSH; CDR2 reads LQKENI. This CDR3 reads CASSPRILASETQYF. As DNA, the CDR3 is TGTGCCAGCTCACCACGGATTCTAGCGAGCGAGACCCAGTACTTC.

The genes are TRBV25-1 and TRBJ1-6; the D is unclear. V was cut by 4 bases and J by 8 bases, with 6 bases left in between. This CDR3 comprises 12 residues. Germline CDR1 and CDR2: MGHDK and SYGVNS. As DNA, the CDR3 is TGTGCCAGCAGTGTTGGGGATTCACCCCTCCACTTT. It is translated as CASSVGDSPLHF.